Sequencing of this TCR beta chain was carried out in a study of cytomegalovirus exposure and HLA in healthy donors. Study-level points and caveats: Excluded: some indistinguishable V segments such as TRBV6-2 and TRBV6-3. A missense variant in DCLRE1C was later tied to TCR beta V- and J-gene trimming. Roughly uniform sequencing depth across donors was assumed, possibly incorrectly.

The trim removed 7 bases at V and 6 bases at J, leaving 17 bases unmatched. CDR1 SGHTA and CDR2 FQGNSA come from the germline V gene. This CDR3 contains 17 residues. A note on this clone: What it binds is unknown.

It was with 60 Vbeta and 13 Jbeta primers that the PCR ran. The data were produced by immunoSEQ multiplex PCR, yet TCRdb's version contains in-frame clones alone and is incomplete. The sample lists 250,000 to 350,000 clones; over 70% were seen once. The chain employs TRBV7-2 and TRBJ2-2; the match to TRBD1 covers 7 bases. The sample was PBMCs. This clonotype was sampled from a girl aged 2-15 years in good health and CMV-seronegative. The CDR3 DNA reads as TGTGCCAGCACAGGACAGGTTATCTTTAGTTATTCCGGGGAGCTGTTTTTT. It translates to CASTGQVIFSYSGELFF.